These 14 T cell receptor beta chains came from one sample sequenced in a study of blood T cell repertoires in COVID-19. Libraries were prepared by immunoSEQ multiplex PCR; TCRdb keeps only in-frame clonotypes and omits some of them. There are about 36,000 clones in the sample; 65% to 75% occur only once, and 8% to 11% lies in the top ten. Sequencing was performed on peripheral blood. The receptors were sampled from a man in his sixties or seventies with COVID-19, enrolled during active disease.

The CDR3: CASSIEGTEAFF. In nucleotides, the CDR3 is TGTGCCAGTAGTATTGAGGGCACTGAAGCTTTCTTT. The chain has TRBV19 and TRBJ1-1; D ambiguous. V lost 3 bases and J 4 bases, leaving 6 bases between the germline ends. From germline, CDR1 is LNHDA and CDR2 SQIVND (reference sequence). The CDR3 consists of 12 residues.

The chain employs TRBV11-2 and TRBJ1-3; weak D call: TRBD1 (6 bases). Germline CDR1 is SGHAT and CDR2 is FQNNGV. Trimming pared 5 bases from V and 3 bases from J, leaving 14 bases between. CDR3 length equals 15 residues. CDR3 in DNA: TGTGCCAGCAGCCAGCGGGGGCTAAGTGGAAACACCATATATTTT. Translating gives CASSQRGLSGNTIYF.

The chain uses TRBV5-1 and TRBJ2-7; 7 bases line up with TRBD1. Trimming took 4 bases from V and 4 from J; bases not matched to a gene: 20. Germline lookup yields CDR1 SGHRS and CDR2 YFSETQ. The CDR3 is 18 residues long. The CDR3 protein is CASSLRSPRDSKTYEQYF. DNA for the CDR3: TGCGCCAGCAGCCTGAGGTCCCCCCGGGACAGCAAAACTTACGAGCAGTACTTC.

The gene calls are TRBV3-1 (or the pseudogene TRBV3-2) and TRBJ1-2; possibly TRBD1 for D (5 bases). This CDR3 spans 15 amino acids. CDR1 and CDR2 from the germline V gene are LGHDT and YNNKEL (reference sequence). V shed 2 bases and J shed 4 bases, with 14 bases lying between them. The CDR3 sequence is CASSQLLGRGYGYTF. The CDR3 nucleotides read TGTGCCAGCAGCCAACTCCTGGGGCGGGGCTATGGCTACACCTTC.

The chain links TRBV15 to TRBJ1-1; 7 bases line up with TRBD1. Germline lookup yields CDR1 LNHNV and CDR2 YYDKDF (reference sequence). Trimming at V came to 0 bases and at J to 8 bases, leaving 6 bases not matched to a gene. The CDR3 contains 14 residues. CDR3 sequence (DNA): TGTGCCACCAGCAGAGATTCTACAGGGGCCGAAGCTTTCTTT. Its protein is CATSRDSTGAEAFF.

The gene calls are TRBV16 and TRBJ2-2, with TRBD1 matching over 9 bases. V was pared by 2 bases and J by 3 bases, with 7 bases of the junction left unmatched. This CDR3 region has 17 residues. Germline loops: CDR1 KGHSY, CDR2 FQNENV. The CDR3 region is CASSQPEQGAYTGELFF. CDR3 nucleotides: TGTGCCAGCAGCCAACCCGAACAGGGGGCCTACACCGGGGAGCTGTTTTTT.

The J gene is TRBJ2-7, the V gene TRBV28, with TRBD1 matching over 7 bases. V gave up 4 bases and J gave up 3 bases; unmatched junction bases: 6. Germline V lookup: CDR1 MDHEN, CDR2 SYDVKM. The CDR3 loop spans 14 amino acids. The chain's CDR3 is CASSSPGTDYEQYF. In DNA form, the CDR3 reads TGTGCCAGCAGTTCCCCCGGGACAGACTACGAGCAGTACTTC. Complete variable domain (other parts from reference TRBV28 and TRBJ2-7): DVKVTQSSRYLVKRTGEKVFLECVQDMDHENMFWYRQDPGLGLRLIYFSYDVKMKEKGDIPEGYSVSREKKERFSLILESASTNQTSMYLCASSSPGTDYEQYFGPGTRLTVT.

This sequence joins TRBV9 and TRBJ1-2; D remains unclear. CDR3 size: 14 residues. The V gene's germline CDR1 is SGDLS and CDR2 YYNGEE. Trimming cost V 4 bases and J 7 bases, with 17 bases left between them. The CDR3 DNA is TGTGCCAGCAGCCCGACCGGGGTGGTCTCTGGCTACACCTTC. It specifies CASSPTGVVSGYTF. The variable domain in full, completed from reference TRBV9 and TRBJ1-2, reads DSGVTQTPKHLITATGQRVTLRCSPRSGDLSVYWYQQSLDQGLQFLIQYYNGEERAKGNILERFSAQQFPDLHSELNLSSLELGDSALYFCASSPTGVVSGYTFGSGTRLTVV.

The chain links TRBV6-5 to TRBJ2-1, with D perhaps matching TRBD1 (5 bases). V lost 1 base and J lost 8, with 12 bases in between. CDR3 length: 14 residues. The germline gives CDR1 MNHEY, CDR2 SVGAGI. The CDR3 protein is CASSYLGRDYEQFF. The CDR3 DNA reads TGTGCCAGCAGTTACTTGGGCAGGGATTATGAGCAGTTCTTC.

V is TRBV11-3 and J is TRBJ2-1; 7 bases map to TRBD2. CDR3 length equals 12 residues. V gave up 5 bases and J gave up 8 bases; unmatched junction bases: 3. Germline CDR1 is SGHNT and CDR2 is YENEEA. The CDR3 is CASSGRGYEQFF. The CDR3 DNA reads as TGTGCCAGCAGCGGGAGGGGTTATGAGCAGTTCTTC.

The CDR3 nucleotides read TGTGCCAGCAGCCGGGGGCACGCAGATACGCAGTATTTT. Protein: CASSRGHADTQYF. The genes are TRBV14 and TRBJ2-3, with a possible D match to TRBD1 (6 bases). Germline V CDR1 and CDR2: SGHDN, FVKESK. The CDR3 runs to 13 residues. Trimming stripped 4 bases from V and 4 bases from J, with 9 bases between.

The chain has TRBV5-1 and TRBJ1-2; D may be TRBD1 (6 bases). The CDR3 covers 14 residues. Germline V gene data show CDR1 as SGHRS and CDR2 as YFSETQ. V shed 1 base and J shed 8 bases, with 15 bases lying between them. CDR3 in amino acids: CASSLTNTGKGYTF. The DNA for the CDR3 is TGCGCCAGCAGCTTGACTAACACAGGGAAAGGCTACACCTTC. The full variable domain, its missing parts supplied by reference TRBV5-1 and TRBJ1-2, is KAGVTQTPRYLIKTRGQQVTLSCSPISGHRSVSWYQQTPGQGLQFLFEYFSETQRNKGNFPGRFSGRQFSNSRSEMNVSTLELGDSALYLCASSLTNTGKGYTFGSGTRLTVV.

CDR3 sequence reads: CASSHTPEQYF. The CDR3 coding sequence is TGTGCCAGCAGCCACACCCCCGAGCAGTACTTC. The chain couples TRBV11-2 to TRBJ2-7; D ambiguous. V lost 5 bases to trimming and J lost 6 bases, with 8 bases between them. The CDR3 is made up of 11 amino acids. CDR1 and CDR2 from the germline V gene are SGHAT and FQNNGV.

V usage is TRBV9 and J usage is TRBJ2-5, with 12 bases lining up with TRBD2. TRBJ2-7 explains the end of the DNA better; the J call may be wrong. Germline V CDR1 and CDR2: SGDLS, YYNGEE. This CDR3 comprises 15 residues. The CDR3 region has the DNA TGTGCCAGCAGCGGAGGGACTAGCGGGCTCTACGAGCAGTACTTC. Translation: CASSGGTSGLYEQYF.